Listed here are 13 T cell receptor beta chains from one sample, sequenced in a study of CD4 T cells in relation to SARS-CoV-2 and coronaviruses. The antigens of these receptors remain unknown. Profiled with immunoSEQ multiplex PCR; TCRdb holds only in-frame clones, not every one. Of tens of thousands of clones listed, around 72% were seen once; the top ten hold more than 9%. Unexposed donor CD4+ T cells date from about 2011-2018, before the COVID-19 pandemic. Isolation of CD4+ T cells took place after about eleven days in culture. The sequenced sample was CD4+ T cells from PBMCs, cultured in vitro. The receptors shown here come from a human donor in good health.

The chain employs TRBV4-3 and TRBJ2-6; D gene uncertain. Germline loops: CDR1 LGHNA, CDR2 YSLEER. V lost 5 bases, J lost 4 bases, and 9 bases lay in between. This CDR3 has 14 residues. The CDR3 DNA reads TGCGCCAGCAGCATCGATGCAGGGGCCAACGTCCTGACTTTC. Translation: CASSIDAGANVLTF.

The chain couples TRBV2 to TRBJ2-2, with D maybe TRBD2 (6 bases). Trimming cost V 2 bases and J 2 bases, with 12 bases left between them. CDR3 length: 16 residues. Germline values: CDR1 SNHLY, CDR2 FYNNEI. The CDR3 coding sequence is TGTGCCAGCAGTGAAAATGGGGGACTTAACACCGGGGAGCTGTTTTTT. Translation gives CASSENGGLNTGELFF.

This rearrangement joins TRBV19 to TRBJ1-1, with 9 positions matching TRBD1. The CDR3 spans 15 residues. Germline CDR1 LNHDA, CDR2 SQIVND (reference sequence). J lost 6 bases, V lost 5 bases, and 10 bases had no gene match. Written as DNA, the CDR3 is TGTGCCAGTAGTCCTCAGACAGGGGGAGTCTCTGAAGCTTTCTTT. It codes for CASSPQTGGVSEAFF.

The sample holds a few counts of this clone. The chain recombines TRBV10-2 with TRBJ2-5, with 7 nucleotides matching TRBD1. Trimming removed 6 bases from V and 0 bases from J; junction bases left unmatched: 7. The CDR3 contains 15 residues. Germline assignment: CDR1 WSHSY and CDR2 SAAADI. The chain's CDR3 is CASRPGQRNQETQYF. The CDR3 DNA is TGCGCCAGCAGACCGGGACAGCGTAACCAAGAGACCCAGTACTTC.

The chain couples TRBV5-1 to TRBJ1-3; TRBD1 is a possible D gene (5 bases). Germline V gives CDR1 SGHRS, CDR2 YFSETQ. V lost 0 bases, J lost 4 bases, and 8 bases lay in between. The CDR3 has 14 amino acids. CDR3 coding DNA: TGCGCCAGCAGCTTGGATGACAGAGGAAACACCATATATTTT. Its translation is CASSLDDRGNTIYF.

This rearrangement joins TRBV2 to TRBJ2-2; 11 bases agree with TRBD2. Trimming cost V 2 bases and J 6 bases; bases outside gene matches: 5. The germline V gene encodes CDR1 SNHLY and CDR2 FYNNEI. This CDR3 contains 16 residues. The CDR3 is CASSEITSGGSGELFF. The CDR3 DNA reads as TGTGCCAGCAGTGAAATAACTAGCGGGGGCTCCGGGGAGCTGTTTTTT.

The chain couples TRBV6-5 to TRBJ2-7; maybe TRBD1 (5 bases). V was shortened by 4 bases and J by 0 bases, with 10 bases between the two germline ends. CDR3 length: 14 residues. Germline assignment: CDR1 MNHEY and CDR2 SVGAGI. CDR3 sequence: CASSSTASSYEQYF. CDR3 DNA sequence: TGTGCCAGCAGTTCGACAGCTAGCTCCTACGAGCAGTACTTC.

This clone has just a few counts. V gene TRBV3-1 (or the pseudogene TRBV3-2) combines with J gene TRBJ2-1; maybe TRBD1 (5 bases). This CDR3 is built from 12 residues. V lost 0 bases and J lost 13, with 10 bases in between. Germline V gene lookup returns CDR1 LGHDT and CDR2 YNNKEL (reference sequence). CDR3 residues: CASSQDLGQQFF. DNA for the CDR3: TGTGCCAGCAGCCAAGATTTAGGACAACAGTTCTTC.

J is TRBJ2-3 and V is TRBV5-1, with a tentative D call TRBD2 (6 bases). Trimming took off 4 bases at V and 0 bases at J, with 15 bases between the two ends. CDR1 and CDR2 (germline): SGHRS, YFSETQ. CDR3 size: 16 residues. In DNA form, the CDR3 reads TGCGCCAGCAGCGACGGGGGATCCGCTAGCACAGATACGCAGTATTTT. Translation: CASSDGGSASTDTQYF.

In nucleotides, the CDR3 is TGCGCCAGCAGCCAAGATTTTGGTCGAGACAGACCAAGTGGGGAGCTGTTTTTT. It specifies CASSQDFGRDRPSGELFF. This rearrangement joins TRBV4-3 to TRBJ2-2; weak D call: TRBD1 (5 bases). Germline V gene data show CDR1 as LGHNA and CDR2 as YSLEER. This CDR3 contains 18 residues. The V gene lost 0 bases and the J gene lost 8 bases, with 22 bases spanning the gap.

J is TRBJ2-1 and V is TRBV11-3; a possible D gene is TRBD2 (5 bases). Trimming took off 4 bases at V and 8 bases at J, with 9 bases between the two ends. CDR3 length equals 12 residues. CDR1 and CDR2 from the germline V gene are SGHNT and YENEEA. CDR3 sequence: CASSSAGDEQFF. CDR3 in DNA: TGTGCCAGCAGCTCTGCCGGGGATGAGCAGTTCTTC.

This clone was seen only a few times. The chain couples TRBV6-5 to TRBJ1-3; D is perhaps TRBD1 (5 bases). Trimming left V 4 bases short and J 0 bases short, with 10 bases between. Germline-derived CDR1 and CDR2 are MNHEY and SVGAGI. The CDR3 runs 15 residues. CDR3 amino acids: CASSSGLNSGNTIYF. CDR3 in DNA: TGTGCCAGCAGTTCGGGGCTAAACTCTGGAAACACCATATATTTT.

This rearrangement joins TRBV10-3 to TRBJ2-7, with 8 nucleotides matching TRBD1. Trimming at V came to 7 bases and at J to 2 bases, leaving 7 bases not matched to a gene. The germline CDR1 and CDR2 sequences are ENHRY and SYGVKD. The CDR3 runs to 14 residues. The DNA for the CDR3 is TGTGCCATCAAAGGGCAGGGGGCTACCTACGAGCAGTACTTC. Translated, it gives CAIKGQGATYEQYF.